This record looks at one T cell receptor (beta chain) sequence and its context. The junction does not match germline at one end; this may be a read error. Preparation of the TCRbeta library used unique molecular identifiers. TCRdb re-analysed the PCR reads in MiXCR, keeping a single row per CDR3 protein. The sample has about 580,000 distinct CDR3 sequences; more than 20% are singletons. The germline V gene encodes CDR1 MNHEY and CDR2 SVGEGT. The CDR3 extends over 16 amino acids. The data were obtained in a study of T-cell reconstitution after alpha-beta-depleted transplantation in children. The source material was PBMCs, mostly from graft donor cells, sampled 360 days after TCRalphabeta/CD19-depleted stem cell transplant. The V call is TRBV6-2 or TRBV6-3, the J call TRBJ2-2; 9 nucleotides agree with TRBD1. This receptor was taken from a boy under two years old who had a stem cell transplant for acute myeloid leukemia, so the T cells may come from the graft donor. The CDR3 here is CASRSGTGIMTEELFF. The CDR3 DNA is TGTGCCAGCCGCTCCGGGACAGGGATAATGACCGAGGAGCTGTTTTTT.